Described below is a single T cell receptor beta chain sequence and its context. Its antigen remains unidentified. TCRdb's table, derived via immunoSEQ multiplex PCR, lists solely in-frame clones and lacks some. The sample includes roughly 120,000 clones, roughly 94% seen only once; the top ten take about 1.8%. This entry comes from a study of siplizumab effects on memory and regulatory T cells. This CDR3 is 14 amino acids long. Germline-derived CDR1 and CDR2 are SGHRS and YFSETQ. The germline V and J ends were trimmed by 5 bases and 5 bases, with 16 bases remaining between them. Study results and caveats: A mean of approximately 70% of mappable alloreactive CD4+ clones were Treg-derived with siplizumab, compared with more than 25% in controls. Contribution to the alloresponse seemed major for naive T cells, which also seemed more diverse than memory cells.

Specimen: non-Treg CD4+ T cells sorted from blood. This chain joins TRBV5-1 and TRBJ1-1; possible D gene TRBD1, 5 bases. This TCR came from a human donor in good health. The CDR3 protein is CASRTGSRGTEAFF. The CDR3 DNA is TGCGCCAGCAGAACAGGTTCTCGAGGGACTGAAGCTTTCTTT.